The table lists the clone carrying this TCR beta chain with a few counts. The CDR3 runs 16 residues. Per the germline V gene, CDR1 is SGHRS and CDR2 is YFSETQ. After removal of 0 bases from V and 0 bases from J, the junction contained 5 bases not matched to a gene. This entry belongs to a study of molecular identifiers for immune sequencing clone quantification. TCRdb reprocessed the PCR reads via MiXCR and lists one record per CDR3 protein. The sample includes 460,000 or so distinct CDR3 sequences, about 20% of them seen just once. The V and J genes are TRBV5-1 and TRBJ1-2; 7 bases are a match to TRBD1. The sequenced material came from naive CD8+ T cells from blood, with Jurkat cell RNA spiked in. Subset specified: FACS-sorted CD8+CD4-CCR7+CD45RA+ naive T cells. This receptor was identified in a human donor in good health. Some libraries in this study had Jurkat cell RNA spiked in. CDR3 nucleotides: TGCGCCAGCAGCTTGGGGGGGACAGATGCTAACTATGGCTACACCTTC. Its translation is CASSLGGTDANYGYTF.